The following is a TCR beta chain sequence with its context. This sample is drawn from a study of blood T cell repertoires in COVID-19. About the study: COVID-19 samples collected from the United States, Italy and Spain covered acute and convalescent phases.

V gave up 5 bases and J gave up 4 bases; unmatched junction bases: 6. Germline V gives CDR1 SEHNR, CDR2 FQNEAQ (reference sequence). CDR3 length: 15 residues. Adults between roughly 18 and 95 years of age took part from 20 to 25 US areas. Cohort placement rested on clinical history that participants reported themselves. The protocol was immunoSEQ multiplex PCR, while the TCRdb copy is restricted to in-frame clones and leaves out a portion. The sample lists approximately 220,000 clones; approximately 86% were seen once. The J gene is TRBJ2-1, the V gene TRBV7-9; TRBD2 agrees at 9 bases. This TCR derives from a woman in her twenties or thirties with acute COVID-19. Sequenced input: PBMCs or T cells enriched from blood (not recorded which). CDR3 nucleotides: TGTGCCAGCAGCCCGGCGGGGGGGGTTTACAATGAGCAGTTCTTC. Translation gives CASSPAGGVYNEQFF.